The source of this TCR beta chain is a study of T-cell memory formation after mild COVID-19. Looking at the study overall: TCR clusters mostly belonged to single donors.

CDR3 length equals 15 residues. Unmatched junction bases numbered 9, after V lost 5 bases and J lost 6 bases. TCRdb processed the 5' RACE reads anew with MiXCR; each CDR3 protein has one entry. Counted here are 150,000 to 200,000 distinct CDR3 sequences, 15% to 20% occurring once; the ten biggest clones make up around 1.9%. This clonotype has at least ten counts. The rearrangement joins TRBV12-3 or TRBV12-4 to TRBJ2-7; the match to TRBD2 covers 11 bases. The sample consisted of PBMCs or a T cell subset sorted from them (not recorded which). The clonotype was recovered from an adult woman who had mild COVID-19 (a few samples of this study predate the infection). Cell type and time point are not known. The CDR3 DNA is TGTGCCAGCAGTGATAGCGGGAGGGTCACCGGCGAGCAGTACTTC. Protein: CASSDSGRVTGEQYF.